These 15 T cell receptor beta chains were sequenced from one sample in a study of blood T cell repertoires in COVID-19. Sequenced by immunoSEQ multiplex PCR; TCRdb stores in-frame clones only, minus some. The table includes about 180,000 clones, 88% detected once. Sequencing was carried out using peripheral blood. Source of these receptors: a woman in her 30s with acute or convalescent COVID-19.

V gene TRBV19 combines with J gene TRBJ2-1; TRBD2 agrees at 7 bases. Germline-derived CDR1 and CDR2 are LNHDA and SQIVND (reference sequence). CDR3 size: 14 residues. The ends lost 7 bases at V and 3 bases at J; junction bases unmatched: 6. CDR3 amino acids: CASMGRERYNEQFF. The CDR3 region has the DNA TGTGCCAGTATGGGGCGGGAGCGCTACAATGAGCAGTTCTTC. Drawing the rest from reference TRBV19 and TRBJ2-1, the complete variable domain is DGGITQSPKYLFRKEGQNVTLSCEQNLNHDAMYWYRQDPGQGLRLIYYSQIVNDFQKGDIAEGYSVSREKKESFPLTVTSAQKNPTAFYLCASMGRERYNEQFFGPGTRLTVL.

In this sample, this clone turned up a few times. This chain joins TRBV5-5 and TRBJ2-7, with 8 bases fitting TRBD2. V dropped 2 bases and J dropped 3; count of bases not matched to a gene: 4. Germline V gene sequence: CDR1 SGHKS, CDR2 YYEKEE (reference sequence). The CDR3 is 14 amino acids. The CDR3 loop is CASSLLAEHYEQYF. CDR3 nucleotides: TGTGCCAGCAGCTTACTAGCGGAGCACTACGAGCAGTACTTC.

The chain combines TRBV9 with TRBJ2-5, with 8 nucleotides matching TRBD2. CDR1 and CDR2 from the germline V gene are SGDLS and YYNGEE. Trimming at V came to 3 bases and at J to 1 base, leaving 14 bases not matched to a gene. CDR3 length equals 18 residues. CDR3 residues: CASSAWVGSGGPQETQYF. The DNA of the CDR3 is TGTGCCAGCAGCGCGTGGGTAGGGAGCGGGGGACCCCAAGAGACCCAGTACTTC. The variable domain in full, completed from reference TRBV9 and TRBJ2-5, reads DSGVTQTPKHLITATGQRVTLRCSPRSGDLSVYWYQQSLDQGLQFLIQYYNGEERAKGNILERFSAQQFPDLHSELNLSSLELGDSALYFCASSAWVGSGGPQETQYFGPGTRLLVL.

V gene TRBV20-1 combines with J gene TRBJ1-2; D ambiguous. This CDR3 is 9 amino acids long. The germline V and J ends were trimmed by 8 bases and 7 bases, with 8 bases remaining between them. CDR1 and CDR2 from the germline V gene are DFQATT and SNEGSKA (reference sequence). CDR3 DNA: TGCAGTCCCCCCGGTGGCTACACCTTC. Protein sequence: CSPPGGYTF.

The gene calls are TRBV7-8 and TRBJ1-1; 9 bases map to TRBD1. V lost 5 bases and J lost 7; bases outside the gene matches: 5. This CDR3 has 13 amino acids. CDR1 SGHVS and CDR2 FQNEAQ come from the germline V gene. CDR3 coding DNA: TGTGCCAGCAGCCGGGGACAGGGTAATGAAGCTTTCTTT. Encoded protein: CASSRGQGNEAFF.

The V call is TRBV12-3 or TRBV12-4, the J call TRBJ2-1, with D tentatively TRBD1 (5 bases). The CDR3 runs 13 residues. V lost 2 bases, J lost 9 bases, and 11 bases lay in between. The CDR3 spells CASSLSPRGEQFF. CDR3 nucleotides: TGTGCCAGCAGTTTATCACCAAGGGGTGAGCAGTTCTTC.

The chain links TRBV13 to TRBJ2-7; weak D call: TRBD2 (5 bases). CDR3 length: 12 amino acids. Germline V gene sequence: CDR1 PRHDT, CDR2 FYEKMQ (reference sequence). V dropped 3 bases and J dropped 5 bases, with 8 bases sitting between them. In DNA, the CDR3 is TGTGCCAGCAGCTTTGGGGAGAACGAGCAGTACTTC. Translation: CASSFGENEQYF.

The rearrangement links TRBV3-1 (or the pseudogene TRBV3-2) to TRBJ2-3; tentatively, D is TRBD1 (5 bases). V lost 0 bases and J 2 bases, leaving 15 bases between the germline ends. The germline CDR1 and CDR2 sequences are LGHDT and YNNKEL (reference sequence). The CDR3 extends over 17 amino acids. The DNA of the CDR3 is TGTGCCAGCAGCCAAGATTTTCAGGGCTCATACACAGATACGCAGTATTTT. Translated: CASSQDFQGSYTDTQYF.

The V gene is TRBV5-1, the J gene TRBJ1-4; 10 nucleotides agree with TRBD1. Germline CDR1 SGHRS, CDR2 YFSETQ. The CDR3 runs to 17 residues. J lost 8 bases, V lost 0 bases, and 10 bases had no gene match. The CDR3 loop reads CASSLALRTGGSEKLFF. CDR3 nucleotide sequence: TGCGCCAGCAGCTTGGCTCTACGGACAGGGGGAAGCGAAAAACTGTTTTTT.

The genes are TRBV27 and TRBJ1-2, with D possibly matching TRBD1 (5 bases). Germline CDR1 and CDR2: MNHEY and SMNVEV (reference sequence). V was shortened by 6 bases and J by 8 bases, with 19 bases between the two germline ends. The CDR3 length is 14 residues. CDR3 sequence reads: CASRPPGITRGYTF. The CDR3 nucleotides are TGTGCCAGCAGGCCCCCAGGGATTACGAGGGGCTACACCTTC.

The chain joins TRBV5-4 to TRBJ2-2; 8 nucleotides align to TRBD1. Per the germline V gene, CDR1 is SGHNT and CDR2 is YYREEE (reference sequence). The V gene end was trimmed by 0 bases and the J gene end by 8 bases; junction bases not matched to a gene: 3. CDR3 size: 14 residues. The CDR3 reads CASSLVQGEGELFF. The CDR3 DNA follows: TGTGCCAGCAGCTTGGTACAGGGGGAAGGGGAGCTGTTTTTT. The variable domain in full, completed from reference TRBV5-4 and TRBJ2-2, reads ETGVTQSPTHLIKTRGQQVTLRCSSQSGHNTVSWYQQALGQGPQFIFQYYREEENGRGNFPPRFSGLQFPNYSSELNVNALELDDSALYLCASSLVQGEGELFFGEGSRLTVL.

CDR3 coding DNA: TGCAGCGTTGGAGGGGGTCCGGGAAACACCATATATTTT. This translates into CSVGGGPGNTIYF. The rearrangement uses TRBV29-1 and TRBJ1-3; a possible D gene is TRBD1 (6 bases). The germline V gene encodes CDR1 SQVTM and CDR2 ANQGSEA. Trimming cost V 4 bases and J 4 bases, with 11 bases left between them. The CDR3 is made up of 13 amino acids.

This chain links TRBV4-1 with TRBJ1-1; D call uncertain. V lost 3 bases to trimming and J lost 6 bases, with 5 bases between them. Germline CDR1 and CDR2: MGHRA and YSYEKL. The CDR3 extends over 11 amino acids. CDR3 bases: TGCGCCAGCAGCCAGGGCCCTGAAGCTTTCTTT. Its translation: CASSQGPEAFF.

The rearrangement uses TRBV11-2 and TRBJ2-3; D ambiguous. Germline V gene sequence: CDR1 SGHAT, CDR2 FQNNGV. This CDR3 has 15 amino acids. V was trimmed by 5 bases and J by 2 bases, leaving 14 bases between them. The CDR3 loop is CASSLSLQITDTQYF. The CDR3, as DNA: TGTGCCAGCAGCCTGAGCCTACAGATCACAGATACGCAGTATTTT.

The genes are TRBV27 and TRBJ2-7; no clear D. This CDR3 is built from 14 residues. From germline, CDR1 is MNHEY and CDR2 SMNVEV (reference sequence). The germline V and J ends were trimmed by 6 bases and 0 bases, with 12 bases remaining between them. CDR3 DNA: TGTGCCAGCAGCCTAACGTTGAGCTCCTACGAGCAGTACTTC. Amino acid sequence: CASSLTLSSYEQYF.